This T cell receptor beta chain was captured in a study of long-term antiretroviral therapy in people with HIV. Study-wide results and caveats: HIV repertoires spanned narrower CDR3 length ranges than controls.

Germline CDR1 SNHLY, CDR2 FYNNEI. The CDR3 consists of 14 residues. V was cut by 3 bases and J by 2 bases, with 10 bases left in between. Version v3.0 of the immunoSEQ assay ran at survey level. Produced via immunoSEQ multiplex PCR; TCRdb's table is partial and in-frame only. The sample records nearly 30,000 clones, about 90% being singletons. Each contributor possessed a minimum of one pre-ART and a minimum of two post-ART PBMC samples. Specimens retained about 0.95-11 million cryopreserved PBMC preceding DNA extraction. There are a few counts of this clone. The antigen remains undetermined. This sequence was found in a man aged 45 to 65 with HIV. The specimen comprised unsorted PBMCs, sampled 3.2 years before starting antiretroviral therapy. This chain links TRBV2 with TRBJ1-2, with D unresolved. CDR3 in DNA: TGTGCCAGCAGTGAGGGCAGCCGGAACTATGGCTACACCTTC. Translated: CASSEGSRNYGYTF.